Presented here are 10 T cell receptor beta chains from one specimen sequenced in a study of blood T cell repertoires in COVID-19. Profiling relied on immunoSEQ multiplex PCR, and the TCRdb table lists in-frame clones only, not all of them. The repertoire includes 65,000 or so clones, over 75% of them detected once, and under 15% sits in the top ten. The sample was peripheral blood. Receptor source: a man aged 80 or over with acute or convalescent COVID-19.

Notes on this clone: One junction end disagrees with the germline gene, perhaps due to a read error. The CDR3 nucleotides read TGCAGTGCGATCCGGGACAGACCTCTCTACTTT. Protein product: CSAIRDRPLYF. The V and J genes are TRBV20-1 and TRBJ1-1, with 7 bases matching TRBD1. CDR3 length equals 11 residues. Germline assignment: CDR1 DFQATT and CDR2 SNEGSKA (reference sequence).

This clone is a singleton in its sample. This chain joins TRBV5-5 and TRBJ2-1; TRBD2 aligns across 7 bases. Germline assignment: CDR1 SGHKS and CDR2 YYEKEE (reference sequence). The J segment lost 9 bases and the V segment lost 2 bases, leaving 5 bases of the junction unmatched. CDR3 length: 13 residues. CDR3 amino acids: CASSFMPGGEQFF. CDR3 bases: TGTGCCAGCAGCTTCATGCCGGGAGGTGAGCAGTTCTTC.

V usage is TRBV5-5 and J usage is TRBJ1-5, with unresolved D. CDR1 is SGHKS, CDR2 YYEKEE, per germline (reference sequence). The CDR3 loop spans 13 amino acids. The ends were cut back, 2 bases at V and 5 bases at J, with 8 bases in the middle. This CDR3 reads CASSFSGDQPQHF. The CDR3 coding sequence is TGTGCCAGCAGCTTTAGCGGAGATCAGCCCCAGCATTTT.

This clone has a single count. The chain links TRBV5-1 to TRBJ1-1, with D possibly being TRBD1 (5 bases). The CDR3 covers 15 residues. V lost 4 bases, J lost 10 bases, and 23 bases lay in between. Germline loops: CDR1 SGHRS, CDR2 YFSETQ. The CDR3 bases are TGCGCCAGCAGCGCCCCCGAAAGGGGACCAGCGGGAGCTTTCTTT. Its protein is CASSAPERGPAGAFF.

The table lists this clone with a count of one. The V call is TRBV4-1, the J call TRBJ2-7; 12 bases are a match to TRBD1. This CDR3 spans 15 amino acids. V shed 4 bases, J shed 5 bases, and the junction held 6 bases outside the gene matches. CDR1 is MGHRA and CDR2 is YSYEKL in the germline V gene. CDR3 DNA sequence: TGCGCCAGCAGCCTCGCCGGGACAGGGGGCAACGAGCAGTACTTC. This translates into CASSLAGTGGNEQYF.

The rearrangement uses TRBV7-9 and TRBJ1-1; TRBD1 might be the D (6 bases). This CDR3 contains 16 residues. Trimming left V 1 base short and J 1 base short, with 13 bases between. The V gene's germline CDR1 is SEHNR and CDR2 FQNEAQ (reference sequence). The CDR3 bases are TGTGCCAGCAGCTTAGGATTCGGGGGGCGGAACACTGAAGCTTTCTTT. Translating gives CASSLGFGGRNTEAFF.

The CDR3 spells CASSQTGQGWALHF. DNA for the CDR3: TGTGCCAGCAGCCAGACAGGACAGGGTTGGGCACTCCACTTT. The chain links TRBV7-9 to TRBJ1-6, with TRBD1 matching 8 bases. Looked up from germline, CDR1 is SEHNR and CDR2 is FQNEAQ (reference sequence). The J segment lost 16 bases and the V segment lost 5 bases, leaving 13 bases of the junction unmatched. This CDR3 is built from 14 residues.

The genes are TRBV19 and TRBJ1-1, with D perhaps matching TRBD1 (5 bases). The CDR3 sequence is 15 residues long. The V end lost 3 bases, the J end lost 2 bases, and 13 bases lay between the germline ends. The V gene's germline CDR1 is LNHDA and CDR2 SQIVND (reference sequence). DNA for the CDR3: TGTGCCAGTAGTATTGGGAGGGGAGGTAACACTGAAGCTTTCTTT. This codes for CASSIGRGGNTEAFF.

This clone showed up just a few times. The chain recombines TRBV7-2 with TRBJ1-2; TRBD1 aligns across 7 bases. V lost 3 bases, J lost 7 bases, and 8 bases stayed unmatched. This CDR3 has 14 amino acids. Per the germline V gene, CDR1 is SGHTA and CDR2 is FQGNSA. CDR3 region: CASSFPRGQSGYTF. The CDR3 nucleotides read TGTGCCAGCAGCTTTCCTAGGGGGCAATCTGGCTACACCTTC.

J is TRBJ1-4 and V is TRBV29-1; 8 nucleotides match TRBD1. Trimming removed 0 bases from V and 7 bases from J; junction bases left unmatched: 7. This CDR3 spans 15 amino acids. Looked up from germline, CDR1 is SQVTM and CDR2 is ANQGSEA. CDR3 protein: CSVEDPDRGTEKLFF. The DNA of the CDR3 is TGCAGCGTTGAAGACCCCGACAGGGGTACTGAAAAACTGTTTTTT.